This passage covers 10 T cell receptor beta chains from one sample sequenced in a study of radiation and T cells in renal cell carcinoma. Time point defined: blood 2 weeks post-SBRT. Treatment reported: 15 Gy SBRT to primary tumor, nephrectomy 4 weeks later. Generated by immunoSEQ multiplex PCR, the TCRdb table keeps only in-frame clones and is missing some. The repertoire holds tens of thousands of clones, with approximately 83% as singletons. This specimen consisted of blood, obtained from a patient whose treatment included radiotherapy and nephrectomy. Source of these receptors: a woman aged 50 to 65 with renal cell carcinoma.

V is TRBV7-8 and J is TRBJ2-5, with D possibly TRBD1 on 6 matching bases. V was clipped by 5 bases and J by 2 bases, with 9 bases between them. This CDR3 spans 13 amino acids. The germline gives CDR1 SGHVS, CDR2 FQNEAQ. Here the CDR3 reads CASSADRQETQYF. CDR3 bases: TGTGCCAGCAGCGCGGACAGACAAGAGACCCAGTACTTC. Using reference TRBV7-8 and TRBJ2-5 for the parts outside the CDR3, the full variable domain is GAGVSQSPRYKVAKRGQDVALRCDPISGHVSLFWYQQALGQGPEFLTYFQNEAQLDKSGLPSDRFFAERPEGSVSTLKIQRTQQEDSAVYLCASSADRQETQYFGPGTRLLVL.

The chain joins TRBV7-2 to TRBJ1-1, with 9 bases that match TRBD1. The germline V gene has CDR1 SGHTA and CDR2 FQGNSA. Losses at the gene ends were 4 bases for V and 11 bases for J; bases not matched to a gene: 2. The CDR3 has 11 amino acids. CDR3 sequence reads: CASSWDRVAFF. CDR3 nucleotides: TGTGCCAGCAGCTGGGACAGGGTGGCTTTCTTT.

This clone has only one observation. V is TRBV29-1 and J is TRBJ1-1; D is unresolved. Germline CDR1 is SQVTM and CDR2 is ANQGSEA. Trimming stripped 5 bases from V and 1 base from J, with 14 bases between. The CDR3 spans 14 residues. CDR3 sequence reads: CSVSWDIGNTEAFF. CDR3 nucleotides: TGCAGCGTTTCCTGGGATATTGGGAACACTGAAGCTTTCTTT. Drawing the rest from reference TRBV29-1 and TRBJ1-1, the complete variable domain is SAVISQKPSRDICQRGTSLTIQCQVDSQVTMMFWYRQQPGQSLTLIATANQGSEATYESGFVIDKFPISRPNLTFSTLTVSNMSPEDSSIYLCSVSWDIGNTEAFFGQGTRLTVV.

For the CDR3, the DNA is TGTGCCAGCAGTTACTCGCGGGGGTGGCAGAATTCACCCCTCCACTTT. It yields the protein CASSYSRGWQNSPLHF. This rearrangement joins TRBV6-5 to TRBJ1-6; the D gene is possibly TRBD1 (5 bases). CDR1 is MNHEY, CDR2 SVGAGI, per germline. CDR3 length equals 16 residues. V was trimmed by 0 bases and J by 7 bases, leaving 13 bases between them.

The rearrangement uses TRBV28 and TRBJ1-1; D not certain. CDR1 is MDHEN, CDR2 SYDVKM, per germline. Trimming removed 10 bases at V and 5 bases at J, with 20 bases between. The CDR3 length is 14 residues. For the CDR3, the DNA is TGTGCCACCGGTAGGGTCACCCAGGAGACTGAAGCTTTCTTT. This codes for CATGRVTQETEAFF.

This chain joins TRBV6-5 and TRBJ2-6; D gene uncertain. V was trimmed by 4 bases and J by 0 bases, leaving 10 bases between them. The CDR3 length is 16 residues. Germline V gene lookup returns CDR1 MNHEY and CDR2 SVGAGI. CDR3 amino acids: CASSFSPSSGANVLTF. CDR3 in DNA: TGTGCCAGCAGTTTCTCGCCGTCCTCTGGGGCCAACGTCCTGACTTTC.

This sequence joins TRBV6-4 and TRBJ2-2; TRBD2 is a possible D gene (5 bases). The CDR3 totals 13 residues. Germline V CDR1 and CDR2: MRHNA, SNTAGT. V lost 4 bases, J lost 7 bases, and 10 bases lay in between. CDR3 nucleotide sequence: TGTGCCAGCAGTGCCGGACGGGACGGGGAGCTGTTTTTT. Translated: CASSAGRDGELFF.

This chain links TRBV6-1 with TRBJ1-2, with unresolved D. This CDR3 is 14 amino acids long. Germline loops: CDR1 MNHNS, CDR2 SASEGT. Trimming took off 2 bases at V and 5 bases at J, with 12 bases between the two ends. The CDR3 DNA sequence: TGTGCCAGCAGTGAACCAGGCCGTACTTATGGCTACACCTTC. This gives the protein CASSEPGRTYGYTF.

The chain links TRBV7-2 to TRBJ2-7; D call uncertain. The CDR3 loop spans 12 amino acids. V lost 1 base, J lost 9 bases, and 10 bases lay in between. CDR1 SGHTA and CDR2 FQGNSA come from the germline V gene. Written as DNA, the CDR3 is TGTGCCAGCAGCTTAGATCTTGGGTTGCAGTACTTC. Translated: CASSLDLGLQYF.

The chain couples TRBV4-3 to TRBJ2-3, with 7 bases identical to TRBD2. After removal of 0 bases from V and 0 bases from J, the junction contained 9 bases not matched to a gene. Germline V gene sequence: CDR1 LGHNA, CDR2 YSLEER. CDR3 length: 18 residues. Here the CDR3 DNA reads TGCGCCAGCAGCCAAGAACGGCGCGGGAGTCCTAGCACAGATACGCAGTATTTT. The encoded protein is CASSQERRGSPSTDTQYF.